A selection of T cell receptor beta chains follows, all from one sample in a study of blood T cell repertoires in COVID-19. Some clones are missing from TCRdb's copy, which holds only in-frame ones; the method was immunoSEQ multiplex PCR. The table has tens of thousands of clones, over 85% seen once. The source material was peripheral blood. These receptors were taken from a woman over 75 with acute or convalescent COVID-19. The CDR3 runs from the conserved cysteine through the conserved F or W. The D gene is left open where the match is weak. Expanded clones are given a class, and other clones once, few, many or no size at all.

TRBJ2-6,TRBV5-6,.,TRBD2,CASSPREGRDQRGANVLTF,TGTGCCAGCAGCCCCCGGGAGGGAAGGGACCAGAGGGGGGCCAACGTCCTGACTTTC
TRBJ1-1,TRBV30,.,.,CAWTPNAGRTNTEAFF,TGTGCCTGGACCCCTAACGCGGGACGGACTAACACTGAAGCTTTCTTT
TRBJ2-3,TRBV5-1,.,.,CASSSGTSVGTDTQYF,TGCGCCAGCAGCTCAGGGACTTCCGTGGGCACAGATACGCAGTATTTT
TRBJ1-3,TRBV30,.,.,CAARAGGNTIYF,TGTGCCGCTCGGGCGGGGGGGAACACCATATATTTT
TRBJ1-1,TRBV4-1,.,TRBD1,CASSHPQGQPNTEAFF,TGCGCCAGCAGCCACCCACAGGGGCAACCGAACACTGAAGCTTTCTTT
TRBJ1-4,TRBV15,.,.,CATSLDRHNEKLFF,TGTGCCACCAGCCTAGACAGGCATAATGAAAAACTGTTTTTT
TRBJ2-2,TRBV30,.,TRBD2,CAWRTGGNTGELFF,TGTGCCTGGAGAACGGGGGGGAACACCGGGGAGCTGTTTTTT
TRBJ2-2,TRBV5-1,.,.,CASTPRLGDTGELFF,TGCGCCAGCACCCCCCGTTTGGGAGACACCGGGGAGCTGTTTTTT
TRBJ2-2,TRBV6-5,.,TRBD1,CASRRDRGSTGELFF,TGTGCCAGCAGGAGGGACAGGGGCAGCACCGGGGAGCTGTTTTTT
TRBJ2-5,TRBV19,.,TRBD2,CASSTGTSGVETQYF,TGTGCCAGTAGTACCGGGACTAGCGGGGTAGAGACCCAGTACTTC
TRBJ1-4,TRBV6-1,.,TRBD1,CASSEGYGQGNEKLFF,TGTGCCAGCAGTGAAGGATATGGACAGGGGAATGAAAAACTGTTTTTT
TRBJ2-3,TRBV4-2,.,TRBD2,CASSPLGLAGGPSTDTQYF,TGTGCCAGCAGCCCCCTAGGACTAGCGGGGGGCCCCTCCACAGATACGCAGTATTTT
TRBJ1-5,TRBV3-1/TRBV3-2,.,.,CASSPFPGVGNQPQHF,TGTGCCAGCAGCCCCTTTCCGGGGGTTGGCAATCAGCCCCAGCATTTT
TRBJ2-5,TRBV6-5,.,TRBD2,CASSPTSGGKETQYF,TGTGCCAGCAGTCCGACTAGCGGGGGGAAAGAGACCCAGTACTTC
TRBJ1-2,TRBV13,.,TRBD1,CASSLRGLGYTF,TGTGCCAGCAGCCTCAGGGGGCTTGGCTACACCTTC
TRBJ2-2,TRBV5-1,.,TRBD1,CASSLGQGGAGELFF,TGCGCCAGCAGCTTGGGACAGGGTGGCGCCGGGGAGCTGTTTTTT
TRBJ1-2,TRBV4-1,few,TRBD1,CASSQGSTGGYYGYTF,TGCGCCAGCAGCCAAGGGAGCACAGGGGGTTACTATGGCTACACCTTC
TRBJ1-4,TRBV18,few,TRBD1,CASSPTRDRGSEKLFF,TGTGCCAGCTCACCAACCCGGGACAGGGGGAGTGAAAAACTGTTTTTT
TRBJ2-2,TRBV5-5,.,.,CASSLAARDLRELFF,TGTGCCAGCAGCTTGGCCGCCCGGGATCTGAGGGAGCTGTTTTTT
TRBJ2-5,TRBV10-1,.,.,CASSEGLQETQYF,TGCGCCAGCAGTGAGGGACTTCAAGAGACCCAGTACTTC
TRBJ2-1,TRBV19,.,TRBD2,CASNQRGGLDEQFF,TGTGCCAGTAATCAGCGGGGGGGCCTCGATGAGCAGTTCTTC
TRBJ2-5,TRBV2,once,TRBD2,CASSQESGGAETQYF,TGTGCCAGCAGCCAAGAGAGCGGGGGGGCGGAGACCCAGTACTTC
TRBJ2-5,TRBV19,.,TRBD2,CASGPRDYGETQYF,TGTGCCAGTGGGCCCAGGGACTACGGGGAGACCCAGTACTTC
TRBJ2-1,TRBV6-2/TRBV6-3,.,TRBD2,CASSPRGGLSYNEQFF,TGTGCCAGCAGTCCCCGGGGGGGGCTCTCCTACAATGAGCAGTTCTTC
TRBJ1-1,TRBV6-5,.,.,CASSRGTWDTEAFF,TGTGCCAGCAGTAGAGGGACTTGGGACACTGAAGCTTTCTTT
TRBJ1-6,TRBV19,once,TRBD1,CASSPRTGINSPLHF,TGTGCCAGTAGTCCTCGGACAGGGATCAATTCACCCCTCCACTTT
TRBJ2-2,TRBV24-1,once,.,CATGVLEGNTGELFF,TGTGCCACCGGTGTCTTGGAGGGGAACACCGGGGAGCTGTTTTTT
TRBJ1-2,TRBV5-5,.,TRBD1,CASSLTDRGSSYGYTF,TGTGCCAGCAGCCTGACCGACAGGGGAAGTTCCTATGGCTACACCTTC
TRBJ1-2,TRBV12-3/TRBV12-4,.,TRBD1,CASSSPGTGGYTF,TGTGCCAGCAGTTCACCCGGGACAGGAGGCTACACCTTC
TRBJ2-3,TRBV2,.,.,CASRIVRDTQYF,TGTGCCAGCAGAATTGTGCGGGATACGCAGTATTTT
TRBJ2-5,TRBV2,.,TRBD2,CARRGGPEETQYF,TGTGCCAGACGGGGGGGCCCTGAAGAGACCCAGTACTTC
TRBJ2-2,TRBV5-1,.,.,CASSSDYPGELFF,TGCGCCAGCAGCTCCGACTACCCCGGGGAGCTGTTTTTT
TRBJ2-3,TRBV7-2,.,TRBD2,CASSTRLAGAPRRTDTQYF,TGTGCCAGCAGCACAAGACTAGCGGGGGCCCCGAGACGCACAGATACGCAGTATTTT
TRBJ1-1,TRBV18,.,.,CASSPGGPSTEAFF,TGTGCCAGCTCCCCGGGAGGTCCATCCACTGAAGCTTTCTTT
TRBJ2-5,TRBV6-2/TRBV6-3,.,TRBD1,CASSHARWDRGEETQYF,TGTGCCAGCAGCCATGCTAGATGGGACAGGGGAGAAGAGACCCAGTACTTC
TRBJ1-1,TRBV6-4,.,TRBD1,CASSDQFDETGLNTEAFF,TGTGCCAGCAGTGACCAATTCGACGAGACAGGGCTCAACACTGAAGCTTTCTTT
TRBJ2-1,TRBV10-2,.,TRBD2,CASRSSGGHGNEQFF,TGCGCCAGCCGGTCTAGCGGGGGCCACGGGAATGAGCAGTTCTTC
TRBJ2-5,TRBV2,.,.,CASSLWTKETQYF,TGTGCCAGCAGCCTTTGGACAAAAGAGACCCAGTACTTC
TRBJ1-3,TRBV19,.,TRBD1,CASSTGTGEANTIYF,TGTGCCAGTAGTACCGGGACAGGGGAAGCAAACACCATATATTTT
TRBJ2-2,TRBV7-6,once,.,CASRGAPNTGELFF,TGTGCCAGCAGGGGGGCCCCGAACACCGGGGAGCTGTTTTTT